The entry that follows covers one TCR beta chain sequence. Method: immunoSEQ multiplex PCR; TCRdb's copy keeps in-frame clones and lacks some. The sample comprises 100,000 to 150,000 clones, 86% of which are singletons, and 2% to 2.5% rests with the top ten. Adults between roughly 18 and 89 years of age took part from 24 US areas. The sample comes from a study of blood T cell repertoires in COVID-19. For the study at large: COVID-19 samples, acute and convalescent, were from the United States, Italy and Spain. The analysed material was cDNA or gDNA that came from T cells, B-cell-depleted T cells, or PBMCs.

This CDR3 is built from 17 residues. CDR1 LNHDA and CDR2 SQIVND come from the germline V gene (reference sequence). Trimming left V 6 bases short and J 3 bases short, with 23 bases between. The gene calls are TRBV19 and TRBJ1-2; possibly TRBD1 for D (5 bases). The TCR originated in a woman aged 50 to 60 who had recovered from COVID-19. What was sequenced was PBMCs or T cells enriched from blood (not recorded which). The CDR3 is CASSQTERRGLDYGYTF. The CDR3 coding sequence is TGTGCCAGTAGCCAAACGGAGAGGAGGGGATTGGACTATGGCTACACCTTC.